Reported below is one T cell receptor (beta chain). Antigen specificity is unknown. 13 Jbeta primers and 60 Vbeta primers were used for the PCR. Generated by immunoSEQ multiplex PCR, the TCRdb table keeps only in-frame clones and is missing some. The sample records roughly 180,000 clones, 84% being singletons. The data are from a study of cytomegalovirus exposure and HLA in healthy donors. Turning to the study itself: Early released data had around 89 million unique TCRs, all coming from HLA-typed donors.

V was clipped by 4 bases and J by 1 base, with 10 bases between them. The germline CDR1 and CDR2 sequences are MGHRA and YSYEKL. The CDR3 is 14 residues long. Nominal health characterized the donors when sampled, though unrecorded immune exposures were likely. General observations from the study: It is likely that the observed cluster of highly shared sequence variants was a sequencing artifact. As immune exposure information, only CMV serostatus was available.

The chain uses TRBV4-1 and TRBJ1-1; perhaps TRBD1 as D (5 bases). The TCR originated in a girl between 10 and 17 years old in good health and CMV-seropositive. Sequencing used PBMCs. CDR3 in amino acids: CASSRNTGNTEAFF. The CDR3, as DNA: TGCGCCAGCAGCCGGAACACAGGGAACACTGAAGCTTTCTTT.